Included here is one TCR beta chain sequence, with context. Its antigen remains unidentified. This is likely a read error, given that the CDR3 carries no conserved phenylalanine or tryptophan at its end. This sample stems from a study of T cells in Graves' hyperthyroidism and ophthalmopathy. Study findings and constraints: Most thyroid clonotypes with frequency above 0.001 were detected in blood.

Researchers amplified the TCR beta CDR3 regions from RNA transcripts. HTBI primers drove first-round RT-PCR of the TCR CDR3. MiXCR, applied by TCRdb to the multiplex PCR reads, yields one record per CDR3 protein. The table includes about 330,000 distinct CDR3 sequences, roughly 13% detected once. CDR3 length: 13 residues. The ends lost 4 bases at V and 4 bases at J; junction bases unmatched: 3. In germline, CDR1 is SGHTA, CDR2 FQGNSA. Subjects with ophthalmopathy showed a Clinical Activity Score no lower than 3, a NOSPECS grade no lower than 4, and a duration shorter than 3 months. It was uncontrolled infection, other autoimmune disease, pregnancy or lactation that excluded patients. The study based diagnoses on clinical symptoms, serum thyroxine and TRAb, thyroid ultrasound and orbital computed tomography.

The receptor was isolated from a woman aged 40 to 55 with Graves' ophthalmopathy. Input material: blood. V usage is TRBV7-2 and J usage is TRBJ1-2, with 7 bases fitting TRBD1. The DNA of the CDR3 is TGTGCCAGCAGCTCCAGGGGGTTCTATGGCTACACCCTC. Amino acid sequence: CASSSRGFYGYTL.